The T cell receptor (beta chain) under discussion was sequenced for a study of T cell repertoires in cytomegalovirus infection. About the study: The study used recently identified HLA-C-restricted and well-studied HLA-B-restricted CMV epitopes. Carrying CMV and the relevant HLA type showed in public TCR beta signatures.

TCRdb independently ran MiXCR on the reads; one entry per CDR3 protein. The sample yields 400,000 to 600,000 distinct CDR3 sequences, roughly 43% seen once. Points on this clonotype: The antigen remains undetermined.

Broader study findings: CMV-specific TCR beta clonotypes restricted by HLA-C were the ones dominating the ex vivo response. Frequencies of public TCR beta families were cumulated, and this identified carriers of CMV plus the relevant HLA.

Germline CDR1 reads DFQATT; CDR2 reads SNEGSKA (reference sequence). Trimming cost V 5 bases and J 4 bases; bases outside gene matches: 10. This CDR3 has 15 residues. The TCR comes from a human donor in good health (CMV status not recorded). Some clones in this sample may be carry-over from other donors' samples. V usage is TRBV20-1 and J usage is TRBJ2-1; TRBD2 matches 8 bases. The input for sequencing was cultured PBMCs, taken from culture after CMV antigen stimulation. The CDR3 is CSALGELAAYNEQFF. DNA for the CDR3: TGCAGTGCTTTGGGGGAACTAGCGGCTTACAATGAGCAGTTCTTC.